The 19 T cell receptor beta chains in this list originate from one sample, sequenced in a study of cytomegalovirus exposure and HLA in healthy donors. Vbeta (60) and Jbeta (13) primers were used in the PCR. The table came from immunoSEQ multiplex PCR; TCRdb's copy has only in-frame clones and leaves some out. This sample lists 200,000 to 250,000 clones; its ten largest clones have more than 0.75%. The specimen was PBMCs. The source is a woman aged 25 to 39 in good health and CMV-seropositive.

The rearrangement joins TRBV2 to TRBJ1-2; D remains unclear. Trimming took off 6 bases at V and 4 bases at J, with 12 bases between the two ends. The germline CDR1 and CDR2 sequences are SNHLY and FYNNEI. The CDR3 runs to 13 residues. This chain's CDR3 is CASRGGSSYGYTF. Here the CDR3 DNA reads TGTGCCAGCAGAGGCGGCAGTTCCTATGGCTACACCTTC.

The chain recombines TRBV7-9 with TRBJ2-3; 7 bases map to TRBD2. In germline, CDR1 is SEHNR, CDR2 FQNEAQ (reference sequence). The CDR3 runs to 16 residues. V lost 3 bases and J lost 4; bases outside the gene matches: 10. The CDR3 sequence: CASSFYGGRASDTQYF. The CDR3 bases are TGTGCCAGCAGCTTCTATGGTGGGAGGGCCTCAGATACGCAGTATTTT.

The genes are TRBV20-1 and TRBJ2-7; possible D gene TRBD2, 5 bases. This CDR3 has 11 amino acids. The V gene's germline CDR1 is DFQATT and CDR2 SNEGSKA (reference sequence). CDR3 bases: TGCAGCATTAGCGACTCCTACGAGCAGTACTTC. Its protein product is CSISDSYEQYF.

The V and J genes are TRBV15 and TRBJ2-3; D perhaps matches TRBD2 (6 bases). Trimming stripped 0 bases from V and 3 bases from J, with 16 bases between. Germline V gene data show CDR1 as LNHNV and CDR2 as YYDKDF (reference sequence). The CDR3 sequence is 17 residues long. DNA of the CDR3: TGTGCCACCAGCAGAGATGGGCTAGCGAGTTGGACAGATACGCAGTATTTT. It yields the protein CATSRDGLASWTDTQYF.

V gene TRBV9 combines with J gene TRBJ2-1, with 8 nucleotides matching TRBD2. Germline V lookup: CDR1 SGDLS, CDR2 YYNGEE. V shed 3 bases, J shed 5 bases, and the junction held 4 bases outside the gene matches. The CDR3 runs to 14 residues. The CDR3 spells CASSAAGVHNEQFF. The CDR3 nucleotides read TGTGCCAGCAGCGCAGCGGGGGTTCACAATGAGCAGTTCTTC.

The chain uses TRBV18 and TRBJ1-4; 9 bases line up with TRBD1. The junction had 2 bases not matched to a gene; V was cut back by 2 bases and J by 4 bases. Germline CDR1 KGHSH, CDR2 LQKENI. CDR3 length: 15 residues. CDR3 protein: CASSPDRGFNEKLFF. CDR3 coding DNA: TGTGCCAGCTCACCAGACAGGGGGTTTAATGAAAAACTGTTTTTT.

For the CDR3, the DNA is TGTGCCAGCAGCGATCCCGGGACAGGGGCACTTCCAAGCACTGAAGCTTTCTTT. As protein: CASSDPGTGALPSTEAFF. The V and J genes are TRBV5-4 and TRBJ1-1; 10 bases map to TRBD1. This CDR3 contains 18 residues. Germline CDR1 SGHNT, CDR2 YYREEE (reference sequence). V lost 4 bases and J lost 4; bases outside the gene matches: 16.

The rearrangement joins TRBV29-1 to TRBJ1-5, with D tentatively TRBD1 (5 bases). The V end lost 6 bases, the J end lost 6 bases, and 15 bases lay between the germline ends. Germline assignment: CDR1 SQVTM and CDR2 ANQGSEA. The CDR3 loop spans 13 amino acids. The CDR3, as DNA: TGCAGCGTGGACGGACAAGCTGGTCAGCCCCAGCATTTT. Its protein product is CSVDGQAGQPQHF.

The genes are TRBV6-6 and TRBJ2-7; 8 bases map to TRBD1. Trimming took 6 bases from V and 5 from J; bases not matched to a gene: 9. The CDR3 totals 14 residues. Germline V CDR1 and CDR2: MNHNY, SVGAGI (reference sequence). In DNA, the CDR3 is TGTGCCAGCAGGGTTGGACAGGGAACGAACGAGCAGTACTTC. Protein sequence: CASRVGQGTNEQYF.

The V call is TRBV4-2, the J call TRBJ2-3, with 8 bases matching TRBD2. Trimming took 4 bases from V and 0 from J; bases not matched to a gene: 0. This CDR3 is built from 14 residues. Per the germline V gene, CDR1 is LGHNA and CDR2 is YNFKEQ. CDR3 in DNA: TGTGCCAGCAGCCTAGCGGGGAGCACAGATACGCAGTATTTT. It is translated as CASSLAGSTDTQYF.

The chain recombines TRBV10-3 with TRBJ2-1; TRBD2 might be the D (6 bases). Germline V CDR1 and CDR2: ENHRY, SYGVKD. The CDR3 spans 14 residues. The V gene lost 7 bases and the J gene lost 2 bases, with 12 bases spanning the gap. This CDR3 is CAITVGEAYNEQFF. Here the CDR3 DNA reads TGTGCCATCACGGTGGGGGAGGCCTACAATGAGCAGTTCTTC.

The chain is built from TRBV6-5 and TRBJ1-2; possible D gene TRBD1, 6 bases. This CDR3 spans 16 amino acids. Trimming took 0 bases from V and 0 from J, leaving 11 bases between them. Germline loops: CDR1 MNHEY, CDR2 SVGAGI. The CDR3 bases are TGTGCCAGCAGTTACTCAATGAGGGGGTCTAACTATGGCTACACCTTC. Translation: CASSYSMRGSNYGYTF.

The chain employs TRBV5-5 and TRBJ2-7; the D is unclear. V shed 4 bases and J shed 6 bases, with 11 bases lying between them. Germline CDR1 reads SGHKS; CDR2 reads YYEKEE (reference sequence). The length of the CDR3 is 12 residues. Written as DNA, the CDR3 is TGTGCCAGCAGCCGTGCTATGAGCGAGCAGTACTTC. Protein product: CASSRAMSEQYF.

The chain carries TRBV5-1 and TRBJ2-6, with TRBD2 as a possible D gene (5 bases). The germline gives CDR1 SGHRS, CDR2 YFSETQ. V was shortened by 4 bases and J by 0 bases, with 8 bases between the two germline ends. The CDR3 loop spans 15 amino acids. The CDR3 coding sequence is TGCGCCAGCAGCACGGGAAGCTCTGGGGCCAACGTCCTGACTTTC. This encodes CASSTGSSGANVLTF.

The chain has TRBV19 and TRBJ2-1, with 10 bases matching TRBD2. The CDR3 runs to 15 residues. With V trimmed by 1 base and J by 4 bases, 1 base remained unmatched. The germline CDR1 and CDR2 sequences are LNHDA and SQIVND (reference sequence). CDR3 sequence reads: CASSIVLAGYNEQFF. In DNA, the CDR3 is TGTGCCAGTAGTATAGTACTAGCGGGGTACAATGAGCAGTTCTTC.

In nucleotides, the CDR3 is TGTGCCAGCAGCTTAGGCGTCTATGGCTACACCTTC. Its translation is CASSLGVYGYTF. The chain employs TRBV7-9 and TRBJ1-2; D not resolved. In germline, CDR1 is SEHNR, CDR2 FQNEAQ (reference sequence). The CDR3 length is 12 residues. The ends were cut back, 1 base at V and 4 bases at J, with 4 bases in the middle.

The rearrangement uses TRBV10-3 and TRBJ1-5; TRBD1 agrees at 10 bases. Germline loops: CDR1 ENHRY, CDR2 SYGVKD. CDR3 size: 14 residues. V trimming: 4 bases; J trimming: 7 bases; junction bases outside the gene matches: 4. CDR3 loop: CAISGGQGYQPQHF. In nucleotides, the CDR3 is TGTGCCATCAGTGGGGGACAGGGGTACCAGCCCCAGCATTTT.

J is TRBJ2-7 and V is TRBV5-1; TRBD2 agrees at 8 bases. The CDR3 is 13 residues long. J was trimmed by 4 bases and V by 6 bases; bases with no gene match: 6. Germline CDR1 and CDR2: SGHRS and YFSETQ. CDR3 bases: TGCGCCAGCACTCGAGCGGGAGTATACGAGCAGTACTTC. It encodes CASTRAGVYEQYF.

V usage is TRBV6-5 and J usage is TRBJ1-6; 8 bases align to TRBD1. The CDR3 totals 16 residues. The V gene end was trimmed by 0 bases and the J gene end by 7 bases; junction bases not matched to a gene: 5. The V gene's germline CDR1 is MNHEY and CDR2 SVGAGI. The CDR3 DNA follows: TGTGCCAGCAGTTACTCGCGGACAGGGCCCAATTCACCCCTCCACTTT. Its translation: CASSYSRTGPNSPLHF.